These 7 T cell receptor beta chains share one sample of origin, sequenced in a study of cytomegalovirus exposure and HLA in healthy donors. Primers for the PCR totalled 60 Vbeta and 13 Jbeta. The assay was immunoSEQ multiplex PCR, and TCRdb's table has in-frame clones only and misses some. The sample holds 190,000 or so clones, around 74% seen once. The sequenced sample consisted of PBMCs. All receptors derive from a girl between 5 and 17 years old in good health and CMV-seropositive.

This sequence joins TRBV2 and TRBJ2-7; D is uncertain. The germline CDR1 and CDR2 sequences are SNHLY and FYNNEI. CDR3 length: 12 amino acids. V was shortened by 5 bases and J by 5 bases, with 10 bases between the two germline ends. The CDR3 coding sequence is TGTGCCAGCAGTCCACTATTGAACGAGCAGTACTTC. It is translated as CASSPLLNEQYF.

This CDR3 is CASSTGMNTEAFF. DNA for the CDR3: TGTGCCAGTAGTACAGGGATGAACACTGAAGCTTTCTTT. The V and J genes are TRBV19 and TRBJ1-1; TRBD1 might be the D (5 bases). CDR3 length equals 13 residues. Between the trimmed V and J ends, which lost 4 bases and 0 bases, there was a span of 6 bases. The germline V gene has CDR1 LNHDA and CDR2 SQIVND (reference sequence).

The CDR3, as DNA: TGTGCCAGCAGAGACAGGGGGCGGCGGTTCTTC. It codes for CASRDRGRRFF. The chain joins TRBV11-3 to TRBJ2-1, with 10 bases aligning to TRBD1. The germline V gene encodes CDR1 SGHNT and CDR2 YENEEA. The CDR3 sequence is 11 residues long. Trimming took 6 bases from V and 15 from J; bases not matched to a gene: 5.

The CDR3 loop reads CASSVGGASPLHF. The CDR3 nucleotides read TGTGCCAGCAGCGTGGGGGGAGCTTCACCCCTCCACTTT. The V and J genes are TRBV9 and TRBJ1-6; a weak D match, TRBD1 (5 bases). The CDR3 spans 13 residues. CDR1 is SGDLS, CDR2 YYNGEE, per germline. The germline V and J ends were trimmed by 2 bases and 9 bases, with 9 bases remaining between them. Complete variable domain (other parts from reference TRBV9 and TRBJ1-6): DSGVTQTPKHLITATGQRVTLRCSPRSGDLSVYWYQQSLDQGLQFLIQYYNGEERAKGNILERFSAQQFPDLHSELNLSSLELGDSALYFCASSVGGASPLHFGNGTRLTVT.

This clone was seen more than once but under ten times. The chain recombines TRBV7-9 with TRBJ2-1; TRBD1 matches 8 bases. The CDR3 runs to 15 residues. V was clipped by 5 bases and J by 0 bases; unmatched bases: 3. The V gene's germline CDR1 is SEHNR and CDR2 FQNEAQ (reference sequence). DNA for the CDR3: TGTGCCAGCAGCCGACAGGGGAGCTCCTACAATGAGCAGTTCTTC. This codes for CASSRQGSSYNEQFF. Filled out from reference TRBV7-9 and TRBJ2-1, the complete variable domain reads DTGVSQNPRHKITKRGQNVTFRCDPISEHNRLYWYRQTLGQGPEFLTYFQNEAQLEKSRLLSDRFSAERPKGSFSTLEIQRTEQGDSAMYLCASSRQGSSYNEQFFGPGTRLTVL.

V is TRBV12-5 and J is TRBJ1-5, with TRBD1 matching over 7 bases. Germline lookup yields CDR1 LGHNT and CDR2 FRNRAP. This CDR3 comprises 17 residues. V lost 0 bases to trimming and J lost 7 bases; unmatched junction nucleotides: 12. For the CDR3, the DNA is TGTGCTAGTGGTTTGGTAGTAGGACAGGTCGGCAGCCAGCCCCAGCATTTT. Protein: CASGLVVGQVGSQPQHF.

The chain has TRBV4-1 and TRBJ2-7; possibly TRBD1 for D (6 bases). Germline V gene data show CDR1 as MGHRA and CDR2 as YSYEKL. The V gene lost 2 bases and the J gene lost 3 bases, with 11 bases spanning the gap. This CDR3 spans 14 amino acids. CDR3 in amino acids: CASSQRDTGYEQYF. The CDR3 bases are TGCGCCAGCAGCCAACGGGACACGGGCTACGAGCAGTACTTC.